Listed here is a single TCR beta chain. Its target is not known. The CDR3 loop spans 14 amino acids. V was trimmed by 2 bases and J by 5 bases, leaving 10 bases between them. Germline CDR1 MNHEY, CDR2 SVGAGI. The sequenced template was cDNA made from the entire isolated RNA. Sequenced by immunoSEQ multiplex PCR; TCRdb stores in-frame clones only, minus some. The sample carries around 300,000 clones, 13% to 15% recorded once. CD4+ naive, central memory, regulatory and stem cell-like memory subsets were isolated by sorting on CD45RO/CCR7/CD25/CD127/CD95/CD27. This sample is part of a study of beta chain features in type 1 diabetes. Study-level results: A moderate, significant TCRB CDR3 shortening appeared in type 1 diabetes across four CD4+ subsets.

The TCR sequence derives from a man aged 25 to 40 in good health. Sequenced sample: central memory CD4+ T cells from blood. The chain employs TRBV6-5 and TRBJ2-1, with D unclear. The CDR3 coding sequence is TGTGCCAGCAGTTACCTAGGGCCGCACAATGAGCAGTTCTTC. Its translation: CASSYLGPHNEQFF.